These 19 T cell receptor beta chains were all obtained from the same sample, sequenced in a study of blood T cell repertoires in COVID-19. Using immunoSEQ multiplex PCR, the repertoire was profiled, and TCRdb retains in-frame clones only, with some absent. The table shows 260,000 or so clones, with approximately 82% occurring only once. Sequencing was done on a sample of peripheral blood. These TCRs come from an elderly man with acute or convalescent COVID-19.

The table lists this clone with a few counts. The rearrangement uses TRBV19 and TRBJ2-2; tentatively, D is TRBD2 (6 bases). The length of the CDR3 is 15 residues. V was trimmed by 1 base and J by 7 bases, leaving 13 bases between them. Germline V CDR1 and CDR2: LNHDA, SQIVND (reference sequence). CDR3 DNA sequence: TGTGCCAGTAGTATAGCCCCCGGGAGCGGCGGGGAGCTGTTTTTT. The encoded protein is CASSIAPGSGGELFF. Based on the CDR3 plus reference TRBV19 and TRBJ2-2, the full variable domain is DGGITQSPKYLFRKEGQNVTLSCEQNLNHDAMYWYRQDPGQGLRLIYYSQIVNDFQKGDIAEGYSVSREKKESFPLTVTSAQKNPTAFYLCASSIAPGSGGELFFGEGSRLTVL.

Of note for this clone: One junction end disagrees with the germline gene, perhaps due to a read error. This rearrangement joins TRBV18 to TRBJ2-7; 9 bases agree with TRBD1. This CDR3 region has 13 residues. Germline V CDR1 and CDR2: KGHSH, LQKENI. The CDR3 here is CATSGTGSYEQYF. The CDR3 bases are TGTGCCACCTCAGGGACAGGGTCCTACGAGCAGTACTTC.

The rearrangement uses TRBV2 and TRBJ2-1; 7 positions match TRBD2. V lost 8 bases to trimming and J lost 2 bases; unmatched junction nucleotides: 12. CDR3 length equals 16 residues. Germline lookup yields CDR1 SNHLY and CDR2 FYNNEI. This chain's CDR3 is CASGDLAALTYNEQFF. In DNA form, the CDR3 reads TGTGCCAGCGGAGACCTAGCGGCGTTAACCTACAATGAGCAGTTCTTC. Full variable domain (outside the CDR3, taken from reference TRBV2 and TRBJ2-1): EPEVTQTPSHQVTQMGQEVILRCVPISNHLYFYWYRQILGQKVEFLVSFYNNEISEKSEIFDDQFSVERPDGSNFTLKIRSTKLEDSAMYFCASGDLAALTYNEQFFGPGTRLTVL.

The V and J genes are TRBV6-1 and TRBJ1-4, with TRBD1 matching over 7 bases. Looked up from germline, CDR1 is MNHNS and CDR2 is SASEGT. With V trimmed by 4 bases and J by 5 bases, 10 bases remained unmatched. The CDR3 sequence is 16 residues long. This CDR3 is CASSVSSRGRNEKLFF. The CDR3 nucleotides are TGTGCCAGCAGTGTCAGTAGTAGGGGGCGGAATGAAAAACTGTTTTTT.

This chain joins TRBV6-6 and TRBJ2-1, with 7 bases fitting TRBD1. Germline V gives CDR1 MNHNY, CDR2 SVGAGI (reference sequence). The trim removed 8 bases at V and 3 bases at J, leaving 1 base unmatched. This CDR3 contains 12 residues. CDR3 amino acids: CASGTVYNEQFF. The CDR3 nucleotides are TGTGCCAGCGGGACAGTCTACAATGAGCAGTTCTTC.

The genes are TRBV3-1 (or the pseudogene TRBV3-2) and TRBJ1-1; D possibly corresponds to TRBD1 (6 bases). V was shortened by 1 base and J by 10 bases, with 22 bases between the two germline ends. Germline-derived CDR1 and CDR2 are LGHDT and YNNKEL (reference sequence). The CDR3 contains 16 residues. The CDR3 here is CASSQAQTLTGSGAFF. The DNA of the CDR3 is TGTGCCAGCAGCCAAGCGCAAACGCTAACAGGGTCAGGAGCTTTCTTT.

The chain carries TRBV19 and TRBJ2-5; 8 bases agree with TRBD1. CDR1 LNHDA and CDR2 SQIVND come from the germline V gene (reference sequence). This CDR3 spans 20 amino acids. V lost 5 bases and J lost 1; bases outside the gene matches: 21. CDR3 sequence reads: CASSSIPGQALASAQETQYF. CDR3 coding DNA: TGTGCCAGTAGTTCAATTCCGGGACAGGCATTAGCTAGCGCCCAAGAGACCCAGTACTTC.

The rearrangement uses TRBV6-6 and TRBJ1-2, with 7 bases identical to TRBD1. V gave up 6 bases and J gave up 1 base; unmatched junction bases: 5. Germline values: CDR1 MNHNY, CDR2 SVGAGI (reference sequence). CDR3 length: 14 residues. The CDR3 is CASSPGGINYGYTF. The CDR3 DNA follows: TGTGCCAGCAGCCCAGGGGGGATTAACTATGGCTACACCTTC.

V gene TRBV9 combines with J gene TRBJ2-2; TRBD1 matches at 7 bases. This CDR3 comprises 16 residues. Germline CDR1 SGDLS, CDR2 YYNGEE. V shed 3 bases, J shed 2 bases, and the junction held 7 bases outside the gene matches. The CDR3 DNA reads as TGTGCCAGCAGCGCCCAGACAGGGTCTAACACCGGGGAGCTGTTTTTT. This translates into CASSAQTGSNTGELFF. Drawing the rest from reference TRBV9 and TRBJ2-2, the complete variable domain is DSGVTQTPKHLITATGQRVTLRCSPRSGDLSVYWYQQSLDQGLQFLIQYYNGEERAKGNILERFSAQQFPDLHSELNLSSLELGDSALYFCASSAQTGSNTGELFFGEGSRLTVL.

The V call is TRBV28, the J call TRBJ1-1, with 9 bases lining up with TRBD1. Unmatched junction bases numbered 14, after V lost 4 bases and J lost 5 bases. The CDR3 is 17 amino acids. Germline V gene sequence: CDR1 MDHEN, CDR2 SYDVKM. CDR3: CASSWTQGAKGKTEAFF. As DNA, the CDR3 is TGTGCCAGCAGTTGGACACAGGGGGCGAAGGGGAAAACTGAAGCTTTCTTT. The full variable domain, in which reference TRBV28 and TRBJ1-1 provide the parts outside the CDR3, is DVKVTQSSRYLVKRTGEKVFLECVQDMDHENMFWYRQDPGLGLRLIYFSYDVKMKEKGDIPEGYSVSREKKERFSLILESASTNQTSMYLCASSWTQGAKGKTEAFFGQGTRLTVV.

J is TRBJ1-5 and V is TRBV10-3; 10 positions agree with TRBD1. With V trimmed by 0 bases and J by 7 bases, 6 bases remained unmatched. The CDR3 consists of 16 residues. Germline loops: CDR1 ENHRY, CDR2 SYGVKD. CDR3 sequence: CAISESGDRGQQPQHF. CDR3 DNA: TGTGCCATCAGTGAGTCGGGGGACAGGGGACAACAGCCCCAGCATTTT.

This chain joins TRBV5-6 and TRBJ2-2, with TRBD2 matching 8 bases. The CDR3 length is 15 residues. Germline loops: CDR1 SGHDT, CDR2 YYEEEE. The trim removed 0 bases at V and 6 bases at J, leaving 4 bases unmatched. CDR3 sequence (DNA): TGTGCCAGCAGCTTGGGAGTAGCGGGACCCGGGGAGCTGTTTTTT. Its translation is CASSLGVAGPGELFF.

The rearrangement joins TRBV5-6 to TRBJ2-5; possibly TRBD1 for D (5 bases). CDR1 is SGHDT and CDR2 is YYEEEE in the germline V gene. Between the trimmed V and J ends, which lost 0 bases and 5 bases, there was a span of 17 bases. The length of the CDR3 is 16 residues. The CDR3 DNA reads as TGTGCCAGCAGCTTGGAGCAGGGTCGGTCGCGGGAGACCCAGTACTTC. This codes for CASSLEQGRSRETQYF. The whole variable domain, remainder taken from reference TRBV5-6 and TRBJ2-5, is DAGVTQSPTHLIKTRGQQVTLRCSPKSGHDTVSWYQQALGQGPQFIFQYYEEEERQRGNFPDRFSGHQFPNYSSELNVNALLLGDSALYLCASSLEQGRSRETQYFGPGTRLLVL.

The chain has TRBV7-2 and TRBJ1-5; 10 nucleotides line up with TRBD1. CDR3 size: 14 residues. Germline assignment: CDR1 SGHTA and CDR2 FQGNSA. V shed 3 bases, J shed 4 bases, and the junction held 0 bases outside the gene matches. The CDR3 sequence is CASSLDRGNQPQHF. The CDR3 nucleotides read TGTGCCAGCAGCTTGGACAGGGGGAATCAGCCCCAGCATTTT.

This clone was seen once. The V gene is TRBV24-1, the J gene TRBJ2-1; a possible D gene is TRBD2 (5 bases). The CDR3 is 12 amino acids. Trimming removed 7 bases from V and 7 bases from J, with 10 bases in between. Germline assignment: CDR1 KGHDR and CDR2 SFDVKD. The CDR3 is CATSRGKNEQFF. Here the CDR3 DNA reads TGTGCCACCAGCCGGGGTAAGAATGAGCAGTTCTTC.

The chain recombines TRBV7-9 with TRBJ1-1; D is ambiguous. The CDR3 totals 14 residues. Trimming cost V 5 bases and J 10 bases, with 20 bases left between them. Germline V gene lookup returns CDR1 SEHNR and CDR2 FQNEAQ (reference sequence). The CDR3 is CASSPRLPTERAFF. As DNA, the CDR3 is TGTGCCAGCAGCCCACGACTCCCTACTGAGAGAGCTTTCTTT.

CDR3 DNA: TGTGCCAGTCGGCCCCGGGGAACAACTAATGAAAAACTGTTTTTT. This translates into CASRPRGTTNEKLFF. The V gene is TRBV19, the J gene TRBJ1-4; D gene unclear. The ends were cut back, 8 bases at V and 0 bases at J, with 13 bases in the middle. The CDR3 runs 15 residues. Per the germline V gene, CDR1 is LNHDA and CDR2 is SQIVND (reference sequence).

J is TRBJ1-4 and V is TRBV2, with TRBD1 matching 9 bases. This CDR3 contains 16 residues. J gave up 2 bases and V 2 bases, and 3 bases lay outside the gene matches. Germline lookup yields CDR1 SNHLY and CDR2 FYNNEI. The CDR3 spells CASSETGGYTNEKLFF. In DNA, the CDR3 is TGTGCCAGCAGTGAAACAGGGGGCTATACTAATGAAAAACTGTTTTTT. The complete variable domain, with remaining parts taken from reference TRBV2 and TRBJ1-4, reads EPEVTQTPSHQVTQMGQEVILRCVPISNHLYFYWYRQILGQKVEFLVSFYNNEISEKSEIFDDQFSVERPDGSNFTLKIRSTKLEDSAMYFCASSETGGYTNEKLFFGSGTQLSVL.

The rearrangement joins TRBV7-3 to TRBJ2-1; 9 positions agree with TRBD2. Germline V CDR1 and CDR2: SGHTA, FQGTGA. J lost 6 bases, V lost 2 bases, and 2 bases had no gene match. The CDR3 runs to 14 residues. Here the CDR3 reads CASSLGTSFNEQFF. The CDR3 DNA follows: TGTGCCAGCAGCTTAGGGACTAGCTTCAATGAGCAGTTCTTC.